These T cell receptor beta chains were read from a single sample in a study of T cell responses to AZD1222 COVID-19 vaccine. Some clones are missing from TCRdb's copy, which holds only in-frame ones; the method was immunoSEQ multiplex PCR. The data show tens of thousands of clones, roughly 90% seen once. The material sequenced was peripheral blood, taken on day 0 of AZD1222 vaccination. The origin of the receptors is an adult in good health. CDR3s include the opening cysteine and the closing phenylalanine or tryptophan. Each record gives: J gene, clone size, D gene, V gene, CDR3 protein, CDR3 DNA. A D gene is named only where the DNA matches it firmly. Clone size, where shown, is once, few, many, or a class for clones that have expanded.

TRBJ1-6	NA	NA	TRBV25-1	CASRGQDSPLHF	TGTGCCAGCAGGGGGCAGGATTCACCCCTCCACTTT
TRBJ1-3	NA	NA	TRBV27	CASSGQSSGDTIYF	TGTGCCAGCAGTGGACAGTCGTCCGGGGACACCATATATTTT
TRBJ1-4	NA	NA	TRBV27	CASSDFSNEKLFF	TGTGCCAGCAGTGATTTTTCTAATGAAAAACTGTTTTTT
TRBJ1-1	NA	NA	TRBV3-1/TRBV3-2	CASSQTNTEAFF	TGTGCCAGCAGCCAAACGAACACTGAAGCTTTCTTT
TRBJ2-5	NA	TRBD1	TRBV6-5	CASVPGQGFGTQYF	TGTGCCAGCGTTCCGGGACAGGGGTTCGGTACCCAGTACTTC
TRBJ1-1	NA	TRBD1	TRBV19	CASSIGDRENTEAFF	TGTGCCAGTAGTATCGGGGACAGGGAGAACACTGAAGCTTTCTTT
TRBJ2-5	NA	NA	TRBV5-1	CASSIGPENIETQYF	TGCGCCAGCAGCATCGGTCCCGAAAATATAGAGACCCAGTACTTC
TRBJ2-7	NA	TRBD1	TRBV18	CASSLRQGSGYEQYF	TGTGCCAGCTCACTACGACAGGGTTCGGGCTACGAGCAGTACTTC
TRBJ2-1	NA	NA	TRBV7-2	CASSLEATADEQFF	TGTGCCAGCAGCTTAGAAGCAACAGCGGATGAGCAGTTCTTC
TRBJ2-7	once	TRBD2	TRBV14	CASSQDRSAGRGYEQYF	TGTGCCAGCAGCCAAGATCGTTCGGCAGGGAGGGGCTACGAGCAGTACTTC
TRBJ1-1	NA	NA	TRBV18	CASSHPGQNTEAFF	TGTGCCAGCTCACATCCGGGACAAAACACTGAAGCTTTCTTT
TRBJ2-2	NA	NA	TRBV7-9	CASSSPARAPESTGELFF	TGTGCCAGCAGCTCCCCGGCTCGGGCCCCCGAAAGTACCGGGGAGCTGTTTTTT
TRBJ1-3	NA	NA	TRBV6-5	CASSDSISGNTIYF	TGTGCCAGCAGCGACAGCATCTCTGGAAACACCATATATTTT
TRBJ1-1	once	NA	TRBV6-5	CASKLGGRRNTEAFF	TGTGCCAGCAAATTGGGGGGCCGGAGAAACACTGAAGCTTTCTTT
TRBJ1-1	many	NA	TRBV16	CASSQSFNTEAFF	TGTGCCAGCAGCCAAAGCTTTAACACTGAAGCTTTCTTT
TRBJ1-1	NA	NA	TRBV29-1	CSALGGSRSEAFF	TGCAGCGCCCTTGGGGGCTCGCGGAGTGAAGCTTTCTTT
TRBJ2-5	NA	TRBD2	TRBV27	CASSFMGSGGETQYF	TGTGCCAGCAGTTTCATGGGTAGCGGGGGAGAGACCCAGTACTTC
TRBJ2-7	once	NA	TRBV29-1	CSVDSGTPNAEQYF	TGCAGCGTTGACTCCGGGACACCGAACGCCGAGCAGTACTTC
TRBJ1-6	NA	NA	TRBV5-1	CASSLDDPHNSPLHF	TGCGCCAGCAGCCTGGACGACCCCCATAATTCACCCCTCCACTTT
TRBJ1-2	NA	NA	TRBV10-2	CASSGEGGYTF	TGCGCCAGCAGTGGCGAGGGTGGCTACACCTTC
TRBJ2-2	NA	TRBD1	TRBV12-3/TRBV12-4	CALQGSYAGELFF	TGTGCCCTACAGGGGTCCTACGCCGGGGAGCTGTTTTTT
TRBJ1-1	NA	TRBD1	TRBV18	CASSPGQGNTEAFF	TGTGCCAGCTCACCCGGACAGGGGAACACTGAAGCTTTCTTT
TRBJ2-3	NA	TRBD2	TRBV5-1	CASSITSGRMIQQSTDTQYF	TGCGCCAGCAGCATCACTAGCGGGAGGATGATCCAGCAGAGCACAGATACGCAGTATTTT
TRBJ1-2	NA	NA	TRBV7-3	CASSPTGSPLGYTF	TGTGCCAGCAGCCCCACCGGGTCACCTCTAGGCTACACCTTC
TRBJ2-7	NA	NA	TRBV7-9	CASTLAPSKSEQYF	TGTGCCAGCACCCTCGCCCCCTCGAAGTCCGAGCAGTACTTC
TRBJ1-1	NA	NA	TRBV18	CASFPFGGRNTEAFF	TGTGCCAGCTTCCCCTTTGGGGGGAGGAACACTGAAGCTTTCTTT
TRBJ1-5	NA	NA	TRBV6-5	CASSYLGFNQPQHF	TGTGCCAGCAGTTACTTAGGTTTCAATCAGCCCCAGCATTTT
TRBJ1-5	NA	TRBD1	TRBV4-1	CASSQDAGGRPQHF	TGCGCCAGCAGCCAAGATGCAGGGGGAAGGCCCCAGCATTTT
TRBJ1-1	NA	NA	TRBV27	CASSRLNTEAFF	TGTGCCAGCAGTAGGCTTAACACTGAAGCTTTCTTT
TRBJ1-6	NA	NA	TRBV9	CASSPEEAYNSPLHF	TGTGCCAGCAGCCCCGAGGAAGCTTATAATTCACCCCTCCACTTT
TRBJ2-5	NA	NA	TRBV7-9	CASSPDSQETQYF	TGTGCCAGCAGCCCGGACAGCCAAGAGACCCAGTACTTC
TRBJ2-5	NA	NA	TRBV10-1	CASSESSTQETQYF	TGCGCCAGCAGTGAGTCGTCGACACAAGAGACCCAGTACTTC
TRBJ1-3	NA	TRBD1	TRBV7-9	CASSLTQGGGNTIYF	TGTGCCAGCAGCTTGACGCAGGGGGGAGGAAACACCATATATTTT
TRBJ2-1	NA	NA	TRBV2	CASKANYNEQFF	TGTGCCAGCAAGGCCAACTACAATGAGCAGTTCTTC
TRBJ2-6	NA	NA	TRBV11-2	CASSLAGANVLTF	TGTGCCAGCAGCTTAGCGGGGGCCAACGTCCTGACTTTC
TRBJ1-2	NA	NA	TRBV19	CASIKGGTLYGYTF	TGTGCCAGTATTAAGGGTGGCACCCTTTATGGCTACACCTTC
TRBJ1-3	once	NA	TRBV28	CASSVDPVAGNTIYF	TGTGCCAGCAGTGTAGACCCGGTTGCGGGAAACACCATATATTTT
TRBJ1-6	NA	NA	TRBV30	CAWSQGRGSPLHF	TGTGCCTGGAGTCAGGGGAGAGGTTCACCCCTCCACTTT
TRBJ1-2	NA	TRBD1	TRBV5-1	CASSPGTGGKDGYTF	TGCGCCAGCAGCCCAGGGACAGGGGGGAAAGATGGCTACACCTTC
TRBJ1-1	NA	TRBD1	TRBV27	CASSLSDRATEAFF	TGTGCCAGCAGTTTATCGGACAGGGCTACTGAAGCTTTCTTT
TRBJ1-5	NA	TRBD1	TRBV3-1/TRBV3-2	CASSRTGSNQPQHF	TGTGCCAGCAGCCGGACAGGATCCAATCAGCCCCAGCATTTT
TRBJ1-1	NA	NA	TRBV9	CASSVGGLLNTEAFF	TGTGCCAGCAGCGTCGGGGGATTATTGAACACTGAAGCTTTCTTT
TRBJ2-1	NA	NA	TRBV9	CASSVVQQSSYNEQFF	TGTGCCAGCAGCGTAGTTCAGCAAAGCTCCTACAATGAGCAGTTCTTC
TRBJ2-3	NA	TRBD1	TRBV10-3	CAISQGQGYGTDTQYF	TGTGCCATCAGTCAGGGACAGGGGTACGGGACAGATACGCAGTATTTT
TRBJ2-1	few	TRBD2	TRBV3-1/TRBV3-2	CASSQDTGGRSNEQFF	TGTGCCAGCAGCCAAGATACTGGCGGGAGGAGCAATGAGCAGTTCTTC
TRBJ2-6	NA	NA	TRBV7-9	CASSRVGQKPSGANVLTF	TGTGCCAGCAGTAGGGTAGGACAGAAACCCTCTGGGGCCAACGTCCTGACTTTC
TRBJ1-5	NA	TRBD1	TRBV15	CATSRGDRGVVQPQHF	TGTGCCACCAGCAGAGGGGACAGGGGTGTTGTTCAGCCCCAGCATTTT
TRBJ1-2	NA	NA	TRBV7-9	CASSFLPANYGYTF	TGTGCCAGCAGCTTCCTCCCAGCTAACTATGGCTACACCTTC